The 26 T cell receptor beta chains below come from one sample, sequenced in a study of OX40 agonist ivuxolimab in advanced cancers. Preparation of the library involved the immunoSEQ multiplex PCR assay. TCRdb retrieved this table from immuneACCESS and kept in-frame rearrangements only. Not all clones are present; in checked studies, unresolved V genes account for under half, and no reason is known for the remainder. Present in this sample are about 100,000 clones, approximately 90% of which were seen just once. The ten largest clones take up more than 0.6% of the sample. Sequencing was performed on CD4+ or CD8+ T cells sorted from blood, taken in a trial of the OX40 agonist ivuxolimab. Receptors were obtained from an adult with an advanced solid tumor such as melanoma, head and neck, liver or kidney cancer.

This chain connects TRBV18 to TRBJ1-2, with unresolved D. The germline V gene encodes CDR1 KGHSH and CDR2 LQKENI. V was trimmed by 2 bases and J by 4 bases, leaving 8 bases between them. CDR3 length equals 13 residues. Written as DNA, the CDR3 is TGTGCCAGCTCACCAGGGTTCAGCTATGGCTACACCTTC. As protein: CASSPGFSYGYTF.

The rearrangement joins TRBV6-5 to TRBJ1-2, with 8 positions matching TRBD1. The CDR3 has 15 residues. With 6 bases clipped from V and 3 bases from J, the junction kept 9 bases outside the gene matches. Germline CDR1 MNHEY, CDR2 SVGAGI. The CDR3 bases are TGTGCCAGCAGCCCTACCCCGGGACAGGACTATGGCTACACCTTC. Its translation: CASSPTPGQDYGYTF.

The CDR3 spells CASSRRGVGEKLFF. CDR3 sequence (DNA): TGTGCCAGCAGCCGGAGGGGGGTGGGTGAAAAACTGTTTTTT. The chain couples TRBV5-8 to TRBJ1-4; a weak D match, TRBD1 (6 bases). This CDR3 comprises 14 residues. Germline CDR1 and CDR2: SGHTS and YDEGEE. V dropped 4 bases and J dropped 7 bases, with 14 bases sitting between them. Looking up the rest from reference TRBV5-8 and TRBJ1-4 gives the full variable domain: EAGVTQSPTHLIKTRGQQATLRCSPISGHTSVYWYQQALGLGLQFLLWYDEGEERNRGNFPPRFSGRQFPNYSSELNVNALELEDSALYLCASSRRGVGEKLFFGSGTQLSVL.

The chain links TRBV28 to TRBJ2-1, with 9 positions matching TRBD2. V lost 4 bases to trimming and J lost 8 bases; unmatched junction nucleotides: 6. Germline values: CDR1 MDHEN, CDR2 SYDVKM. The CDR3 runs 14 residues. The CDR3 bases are TGTGCCAGCAGTTCTGCGGGAGGGCCCCATGAGCAGTTCTTC. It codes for CASSSAGGPHEQFF. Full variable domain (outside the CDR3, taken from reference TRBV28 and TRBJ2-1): DVKVTQSSRYLVKRTGEKVFLECVQDMDHENMFWYRQDPGLGLRLIYFSYDVKMKEKGDIPEGYSVSREKKERFSLILESASTNQTSMYLCASSSAGGPHEQFFGPGTRLTVL.

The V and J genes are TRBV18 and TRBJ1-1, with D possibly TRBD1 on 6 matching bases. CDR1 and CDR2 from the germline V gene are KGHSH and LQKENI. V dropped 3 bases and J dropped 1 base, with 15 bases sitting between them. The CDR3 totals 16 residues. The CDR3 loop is CASSPEQGLKNTEAFF. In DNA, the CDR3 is TGTGCCAGCTCACCCGAACAGGGTTTGAAGAACACTGAAGCTTTCTTT.

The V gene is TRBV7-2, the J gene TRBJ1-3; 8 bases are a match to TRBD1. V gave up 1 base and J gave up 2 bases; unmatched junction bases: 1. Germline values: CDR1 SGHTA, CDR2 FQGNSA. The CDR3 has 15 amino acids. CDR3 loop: CASSLVQGAGNTIYF. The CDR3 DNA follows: TGTGCCAGCAGCTTAGTACAGGGGGCTGGAAACACCATATATTTT.

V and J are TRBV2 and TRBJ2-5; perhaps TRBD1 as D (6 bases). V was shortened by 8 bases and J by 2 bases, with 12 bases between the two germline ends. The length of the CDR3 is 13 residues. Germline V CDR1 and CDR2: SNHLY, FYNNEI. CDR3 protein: CASHEGVQETQYF. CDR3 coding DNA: TGTGCCAGCCATGAGGGGGTGCAAGAGACCCAGTACTTC.

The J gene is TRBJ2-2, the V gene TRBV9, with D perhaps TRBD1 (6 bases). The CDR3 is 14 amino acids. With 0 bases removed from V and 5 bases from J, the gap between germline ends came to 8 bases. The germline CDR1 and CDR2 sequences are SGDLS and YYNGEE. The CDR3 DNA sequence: TGTGCCAGCAGCGTAGGCCAGGGGACCGGGGAGCTGTTTTTT. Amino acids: CASSVGQGTGELFF.

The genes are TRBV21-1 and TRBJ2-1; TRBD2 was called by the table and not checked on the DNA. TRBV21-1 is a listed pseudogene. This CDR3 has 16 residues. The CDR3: CASSKVTSGLYNEQFF. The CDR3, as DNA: TGTGCCAGCAGCAAAGTGACTAGCGGCTTATACAATGAGCAGTTCTTC.

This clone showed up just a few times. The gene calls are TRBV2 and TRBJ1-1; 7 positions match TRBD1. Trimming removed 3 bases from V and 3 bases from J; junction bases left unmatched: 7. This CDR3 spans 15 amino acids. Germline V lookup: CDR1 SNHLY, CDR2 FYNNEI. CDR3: CASSDLSGGDTEAFF. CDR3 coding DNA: TGTGCCAGCAGTGATTTGTCAGGGGGAGACACTGAAGCTTTCTTT.

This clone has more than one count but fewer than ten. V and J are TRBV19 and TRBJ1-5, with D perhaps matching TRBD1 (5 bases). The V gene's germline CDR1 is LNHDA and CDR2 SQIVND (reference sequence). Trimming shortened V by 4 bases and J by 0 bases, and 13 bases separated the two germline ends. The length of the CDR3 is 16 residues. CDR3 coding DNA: TGTGCCAGTAGTACCAGGGACCTCAATAGCAATCAGCCCCAGCATTTT. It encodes CASSTRDLNSNQPQHF.

The DNA for the CDR3 is TGTGCCAGCAGGCAATTTCTGGAGAAGGGCTATGGCTACACCTTC. Amino acid sequence: CASRQFLEKGYGYTF. The rearrangement joins TRBV4-2 to TRBJ1-2; no reliable D call. Germline values: CDR1 LGHNA, CDR2 YNFKEQ. The CDR3 spans 15 residues. The V end was cut by 6 bases, the J end by 4 bases, with 18 bases between.

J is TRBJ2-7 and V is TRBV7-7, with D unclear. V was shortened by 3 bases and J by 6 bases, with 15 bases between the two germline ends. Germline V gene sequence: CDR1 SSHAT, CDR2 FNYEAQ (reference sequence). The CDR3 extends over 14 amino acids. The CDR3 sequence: CASSLGPPGSEQYF. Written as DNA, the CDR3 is TGTGCCAGCAGCTTGGGCCCACCGGGCTCCGAGCAGTACTTC.

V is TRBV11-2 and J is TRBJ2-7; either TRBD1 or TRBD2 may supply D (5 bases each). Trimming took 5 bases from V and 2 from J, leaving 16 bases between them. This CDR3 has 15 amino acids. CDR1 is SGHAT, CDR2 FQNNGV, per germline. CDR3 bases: TGTGCCAGCAGCCCCGGGGCCGACAGAACCTACGAGCAGTACTTC. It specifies CASSPGADRTYEQYF.

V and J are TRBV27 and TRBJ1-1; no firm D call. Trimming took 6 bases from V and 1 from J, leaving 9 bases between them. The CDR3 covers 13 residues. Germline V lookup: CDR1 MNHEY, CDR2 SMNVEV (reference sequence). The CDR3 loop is CASRPRRNTEAFF. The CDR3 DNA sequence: TGTGCCAGCAGGCCCCGGCGGAACACTGAAGCTTTCTTT.

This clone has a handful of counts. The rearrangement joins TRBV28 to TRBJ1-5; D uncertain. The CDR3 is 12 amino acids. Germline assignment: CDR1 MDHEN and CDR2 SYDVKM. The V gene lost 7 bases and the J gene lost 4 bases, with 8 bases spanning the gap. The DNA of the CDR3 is TGTGCCAGCAAGAAGGGAAATCAGCCCCAGCATTTT. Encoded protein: CASKKGNQPQHF.

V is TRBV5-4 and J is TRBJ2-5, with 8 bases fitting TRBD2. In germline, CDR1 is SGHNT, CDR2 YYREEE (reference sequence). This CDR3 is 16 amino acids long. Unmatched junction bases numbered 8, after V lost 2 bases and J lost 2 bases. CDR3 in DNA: TGTGCCAGCAGCTTAGGCGGCGGGGGGCCACAAGAGACCCAGTACTTC. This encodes CASSLGGGGPQETQYF.

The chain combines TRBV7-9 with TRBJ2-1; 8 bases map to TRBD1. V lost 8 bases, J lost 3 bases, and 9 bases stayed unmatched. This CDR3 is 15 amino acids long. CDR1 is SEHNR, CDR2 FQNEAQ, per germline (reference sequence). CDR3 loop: CASRKGDRFYNEQFF. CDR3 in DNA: TGTGCCAGCCGCAAAGGGGACAGGTTCTACAATGAGCAGTTCTTC.

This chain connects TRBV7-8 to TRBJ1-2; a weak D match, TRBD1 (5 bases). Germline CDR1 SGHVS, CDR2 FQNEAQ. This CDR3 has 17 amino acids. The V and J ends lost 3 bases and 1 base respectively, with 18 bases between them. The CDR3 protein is CASSLRGERFFNYGYTF. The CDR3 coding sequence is TGTGCCAGCAGCTTGAGGGGCGAAAGGTTCTTTAACTATGGCTACACCTTC.

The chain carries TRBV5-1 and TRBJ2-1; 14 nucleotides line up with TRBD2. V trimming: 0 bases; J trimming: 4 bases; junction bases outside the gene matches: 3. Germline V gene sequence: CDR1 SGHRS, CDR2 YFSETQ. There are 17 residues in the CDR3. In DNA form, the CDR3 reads TGCGCCAGCAGCTTGGGACTAGCGGGAGGGTTGTACAATGAGCAGTTCTTC. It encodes CASSLGLAGGLYNEQFF.

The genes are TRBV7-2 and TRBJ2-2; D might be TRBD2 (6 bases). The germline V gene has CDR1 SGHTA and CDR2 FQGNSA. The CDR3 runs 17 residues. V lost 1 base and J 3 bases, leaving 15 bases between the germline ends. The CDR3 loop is CASSLVNQRVHTGELFF. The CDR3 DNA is TGTGCCAGCAGCTTAGTTAATCAGCGGGTGCACACCGGGGAGCTGTTTTTT. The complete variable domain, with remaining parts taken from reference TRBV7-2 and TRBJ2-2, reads GAGVSQSPSNKVTEKGKDVELRCDPISGHTALYWYRQSLGQGLEFLIYFQGNSAPDKSGLPSDRFSAERTGGSVSTLTIQRTQQEDSAVYLCASSLVNQRVHTGELFFGEGSRLTVL.

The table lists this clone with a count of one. CDR3 region: CASSAGLALNEQFF. The CDR3 region has the DNA TGTGCCAGTAGTGCCGGACTAGCGCTGAATGAGCAGTTCTTC. The chain has TRBV19 and TRBJ2-1; TRBD2 matches 9 bases. The CDR3 runs 14 residues. Trimming took 5 bases from V and 7 from J; bases not matched to a gene: 6. CDR1 LNHDA and CDR2 SQIVND come from the germline V gene (reference sequence).

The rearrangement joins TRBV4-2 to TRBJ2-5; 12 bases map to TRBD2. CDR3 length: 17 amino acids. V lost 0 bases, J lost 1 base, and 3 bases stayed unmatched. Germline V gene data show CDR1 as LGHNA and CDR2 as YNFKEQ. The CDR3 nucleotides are TGTGCCAGCAGCCAAGATCCTAGCGGGGGGGCCCAAGAGACCCAGTACTTC. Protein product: CASSQDPSGGAQETQYF.

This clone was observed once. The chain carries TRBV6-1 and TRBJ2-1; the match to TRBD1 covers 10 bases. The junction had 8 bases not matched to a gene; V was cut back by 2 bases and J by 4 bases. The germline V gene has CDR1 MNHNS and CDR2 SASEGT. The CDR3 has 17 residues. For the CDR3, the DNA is TGTGCCAGCAGTGAAATTCCGGGACAGGGGATATACAATGAGCAGTTCTTC. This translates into CASSEIPGQGIYNEQFF.

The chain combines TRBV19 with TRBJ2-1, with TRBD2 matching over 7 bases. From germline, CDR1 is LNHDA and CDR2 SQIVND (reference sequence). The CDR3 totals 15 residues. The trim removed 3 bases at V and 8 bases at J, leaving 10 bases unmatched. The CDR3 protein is CASSMPRGRMDEQFF. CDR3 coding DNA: TGTGCCAGTAGTATGCCTCGCGGGAGAATGGATGAGCAGTTCTTC.

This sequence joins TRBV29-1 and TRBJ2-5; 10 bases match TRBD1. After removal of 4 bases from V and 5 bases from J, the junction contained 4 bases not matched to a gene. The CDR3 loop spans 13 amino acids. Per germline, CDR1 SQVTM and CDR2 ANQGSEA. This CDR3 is CSVGTGGEETQYF. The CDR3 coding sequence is TGCAGCGTTGGGACAGGGGGAGAGGAGACCCAGTACTTC.